What follows describes a single TCR beta chain. It has no known antigen specificity. Within one base of it there is no much larger clone, and no base qualities were kept. At diagnosis, peripheral blood, uninvolved tumor-adjacent lung and tumor were collected and were preserved as a mix of fresh-frozen and FFPE material. Blood samples were analyzed as peripheral blood mononuclear cells for TCR repertoire profiling. Reading the germline V gene gives CDR1 SGHRS and CDR2 YFSETQ. V is shortened by 4 bases, J by 1 base, and the region joining them spans 20 bases. From its cysteine to its phenylalanine, the CDR3 spans 17 amino acids. Of all the DNA, just the CDR3 is kept, 51 bases in frame from base 1. The data are from a study of T cells in localized non-small cell lung cancer (dated by TCRdb to 2020 to 2021). Regarding the research as a whole: Comparing tumors with uninvolved tumor-adjacent lungs, the study looked at the T cell repertoires of fewer than 250 patients with early-stage NSCLC. All 220 or so NSCLC patients in the cohort were treatment-naive and had localized lung tumors that were resected. The mean age of the NSCLC patients was roughly 63 years, with approximately 130 men and around 100 women. Paper-wide results and their limitations: Because the study design was exploratory, TCR variables were selected using unadjusted p-values without false-discovery rate correction. A median of 57 of the top 100 tumor clones turned up in the paired uninvolved adjacent lung, and 25 to 35 of those clones also ranked among the top 100 of that same adjacent lung. Because multi-region tumor sequencing was not done, intratumor heterogeneity could not be ruled out. Uninvolved tumor-adjacent lung showed the highest T cell clonality, higher than tumor, which suggests more focused antigenic responses in the adjacent lung. Higher T cell density in blood was associated with longer overall survival, whereas higher clonality in adjacent lung was associated with shorter survival.

The immunoSEQ Assay was used to sequence TCR beta CDR3 regions from DNA. The source study handled its data this way. T cell density was computed as TCR beta template counts normalized to usable DNA estimated by amplifying housekeeping genes. Richness was estimated with the preseqR package, extrapolating to 400,000 templates for PBMC samples and 120,000 templates for tissue samples. Clonality was defined as one minus Pielou's evenness. Tissue-enriched TCRs were identified by differential abundance testing using productive amino-acid clonotypes, minimum total count 5 and alpha 0.1. The Jaccard Index and the Morisita Overlap Index were used to quantify repertoire overlap between compartments. GLIPH clustered TCR beta CDR3s with public tetramer-defined viral CDR3s; viral motifs required at least three viral sequences plus V-gene enrichment. The table comes from immuneACCESS by way of TCRdb, which keeps in-frame sequences with V and J called. Part of the clones is missing from these tables; in studies checked, under half for an unresolved V gene and the rest for unknown reasons. That table supplies the V and J calls and clone size; D and trimming were determined from the DNA. A total of over 10,000 clones appear in this sample, roughly 82% of them only once. The leading ten clones occupy approximately 30% of the sample.

This clonotype originated in a male donor aged 60 or older with stage I squamous cell lung carcinoma. This chain is built from TRBV5-1 and TRBJ2-5; TRBD1 is a weak D gene call, 6 bases matching. Sequencing used peripheral blood, obtained before any cancer treatment. The CDR3 is CASSAGRGSQSQETQYF. The nucleotides are TGCGCCAGCAGCGCAGGCAGGGGTTCCCAATCCCAAGAGACCCAGTACTTC.